Below, 21 T cell receptor beta chains from the same sample are listed, as sequenced in a study of Graves' ophthalmopathy and Graves' hyperthyroidism. RNA transcripts yielded amplified TCR beta CDR3 regions. HTBI-primed RT-PCR formed the first round, and a multiplex PCR formed the second. TCRdb redid the calling of the multiplex PCR reads with MiXCR, one entry per CDR3 protein. Counted here are about 740,000 distinct CDR3 sequences, approximately 40% occurring once; the ten biggest clones make up approximately 46%. Sequenced sample: peripheral blood. The receptors derive from an adult man with Graves' ophthalmopathy.

This clonotype was recorded a few times. The gene calls are TRBV12-3 or TRBV12-4 and TRBJ2-6, with 8 bases identical to TRBD1. V shed 5 bases, J shed 2 bases, and the junction held 11 bases outside the gene matches. CDR3 length: 18 residues. The CDR3 here is CASSPNDRGVTGANVLTF. CDR3 DNA sequence: TGTGCCAGCAGTCCCAATGACAGGGGAGTCACTGGGGCCAACGTCCTGACTTTC.

The chain is built from TRBV15 and TRBJ1-5, with 9 bases aligning to TRBD1. This CDR3 is built from 14 residues. CDR1 is LNHNV and CDR2 is YYDKDF in the germline V gene (reference sequence). Trimming removed 3 bases from V and 6 bases from J; junction bases left unmatched: 3. CDR3 in amino acids: CATSSQDRGQPQHF. In DNA form, the CDR3 reads TGTGCCACCAGCAGCCAGGACAGGGGTCAGCCCCAGCATTTT.

Turning to this clonotype: One end of the junction varies from germline; a read error may be responsible. The J gene is TRBJ2-5, the V gene TRBV20-1; 9 nucleotides line up with TRBD1. The CDR3 extends over 14 amino acids. From germline, CDR1 is DFQATT and CDR2 SNEGSKA (reference sequence). The CDR3 coding sequence is TGCAGCGCTAAAGAGGGGACAGGGCAAGAGACCCAGTACTTC. Translating gives CSAKEGTGQETQYF.

The sample holds a few counts of this clonotype. A much larger clone lies one base from this, so it may be a read error. This chain uses TRBV7-9 with TRBJ1-4; 7 nucleotides agree with TRBD1. CDR3 length: 13 amino acids. Germline CDR1 and CDR2: SEHNR and FQNEAQ (reference sequence). The V segment lost 6 bases and the J segment 5 bases; nucleotides outside the gene matches: 3. This CDR3 is CASSTGENEKLFF. The CDR3 DNA is TGTGCCAGCAGTACAGGGGAGAATGAAAAACTGTTTTTT.

The gene calls are TRBV6-5 and TRBJ1-1, with D possibly matching TRBD1 (5 bases). Per germline, CDR1 MNHEY and CDR2 SVGAGI. Trimming shortened V by 7 bases and J by 7 bases, and 22 bases separated the two germline ends. This CDR3 region has 15 residues. CDR3 coding DNA: TGTGCCAGCACCCAAAAGAGGACACTCGGCGATGAAGCTTTCTTT. It codes for CASTQKRTLGDEAFF.

DNA of the CDR3: TGTGCCATCAGTGCCACAGGGATCGAGCAGTTCTTC. Translated: CAISATGIEQFF. The V and J genes are TRBV10-3 and TRBJ2-1; TRBD1 is a possible D gene (6 bases). Germline V CDR1 and CDR2: ENHRY, SYGVKD. Between the trimmed V and J ends, which lost 4 bases and 10 bases, there was a span of 11 bases. CDR3 length: 12 amino acids.

This rearrangement joins TRBV29-1 to TRBJ1-2, with 11 bases identical to TRBD1. The CDR3 loop spans 15 amino acids. Germline trimming cut 2 bases from V and 6 bases from J; bases unmatched to any gene: 8. CDR1 is SQVTM and CDR2 is ANQGSEA in the germline V gene. CDR3 loop: CSVESLGTGGNGYTF. CDR3 coding DNA: TGCAGCGTTGAATCTCTGGGGACAGGGGGTAATGGCTACACCTTC.

This clonotype was detected a few times. This chain uses TRBV19 with TRBJ1-5, with 7 bases aligning to TRBD1. This CDR3 has 15 residues. The V segment lost 4 bases and the J segment 7 bases; nucleotides outside the gene matches: 10. Germline values: CDR1 LNHDA, CDR2 SQIVND (reference sequence). CDR3 sequence (DNA): TGTGCCAGTAGTACGACAGGGACCCCCGGCCAGCCCCAGCATTTT. Translated: CASSTTGTPGQPQHF.

The V gene is TRBV29-1, the J gene TRBJ1-6, with 9 bases that match TRBD1. CDR1 SQVTM and CDR2 ANQGSEA come from the germline V gene. This CDR3 spans 12 amino acids. V trimming: 8 bases; J trimming: 10 bases; junction bases outside the gene matches: 6. The CDR3 nucleotides read TGCAGCACCGGGACAGGGCACTCACCCCTCCACTTT. Amino acids: CSTGTGHSPLHF. The variable domain in full, completed from reference TRBV29-1 and TRBJ1-6, reads SAVISQKPSRDICQRGTSLTIQCQVDSQVTMMFWYRQQPGQSLTLIATANQGSEATYESGFVIDKFPISRPNLTFSTLTVSNMSPEDSSIYLCSTGTGHSPLHFGNGTRLTVT.

The chain joins TRBV19 to TRBJ2-2; D is unclear. The germline CDR1 and CDR2 sequences are LNHDA and SQIVND (reference sequence). V lost 5 bases and J lost 4, with 11 bases in between. CDR3 size: 14 residues. The CDR3 sequence is CASSWWPSTGELFF. The CDR3 DNA sequence: TGTGCCAGTAGTTGGTGGCCGAGCACCGGGGAGCTGTTTTTT.

Turning to this clonotype: No conserved phenylalanine or tryptophan ends this CDR3, so it is likely a read error. V and J are TRBV9 and TRBJ2-5; 9 bases match TRBD1. V gave up 1 base and J gave up 2 bases; unmatched junction bases: 3. The germline gives CDR1 SGDLS, CDR2 YYNGEE. The CDR3 is 15 amino acids. Here the CDR3 reads CASSVTTGGQETQYC. In DNA, the CDR3 is TGTGCCAGCAGCGTAACGACAGGGGGGCAAGAGACCCAGTACTGC.

The count of this clonotype is one. One end of the junction does not line up with germline, which may come from a read error. The V and J genes are TRBV29-1 and TRBJ1-1, with D possibly being TRBD1 (5 bases). CDR3 length equals 12 residues. Germline CDR1 reads SQVTM; CDR2 reads ANQGSEA. CDR3 sequence: CSLLGGNAEAFF. The CDR3 coding sequence is TGCAGCCTCCTTGGGGGGAACGCTGAAGCTTTCTTT.

V gene TRBV5-4 combines with J gene TRBJ2-7; possible D gene TRBD1, 6 bases. The V end was cut by 0 bases, the J end by 2 bases, with 15 bases between. CDR3 length: 16 amino acids. The V gene's germline CDR1 is SGHNT and CDR2 YYREEE (reference sequence). The CDR3 spells CASSLAISGDTYEQYV. In nucleotides, the CDR3 is TGTGCCAGCAGCTTGGCGATCTCCGGGGACACCTACGAGCAGTACGTC.

This clonotype was seen just once. A read error may account for a junction end that differs from germline. This chain joins TRBV2 and TRBJ1-1, with D possibly TRBD1 on 5 matching bases. From germline, CDR1 is SNHLY and CDR2 FYNNEI. This CDR3 is built from 11 residues. The CDR3 DNA reads TGTGCCTGCAGTGGAGGGGATGAAGCCTTCTTT. Protein: CACSGGDEAFF.

The table lists this clonotype with many counts. The chain is built from TRBV9 and TRBJ2-6; 8 bases match TRBD1. The germline CDR1 and CDR2 sequences are SGDLS and YYNGEE. The V and J ends lost 0 bases and 1 base, in that order; junction bases with no gene match: 0. The length of the CDR3 is 16 residues. Written as DNA, the CDR3 is TGTGCCAGCAGCGTAGACAGGGGGTCTGGGGCCAACGTCCTGACTTTC. Amino acids: CASSVDRGSGANVLTF.

The CDR3 DNA reads as TGCAGCGTTGAAACAGGGGCGAATGAGCAGTTCTTC. Translated: CSVETGANEQFF. V is TRBV29-1 and J is TRBJ2-1, with 7 positions matching TRBD1. In germline, CDR1 is SQVTM, CDR2 ANQGSEA. The CDR3 length is 12 residues. V was pared by 2 bases and J by 7 bases, with 2 bases of the junction left unmatched.

The chain joins TRBV5-1 to TRBJ1-2; D perhaps matches TRBD1 (5 bases). Per germline, CDR1 SGHRS and CDR2 YFSETQ. V shed 4 bases and J shed 2 bases, with 18 bases lying between them. This CDR3 contains 16 residues. In nucleotides, the CDR3 is TGCGCCAGCAGCCAGGGCCCCGGGACCGGCAACTATGGCTACACCTTC. Encoded protein: CASSQGPGTGNYGYTF.

Comment on this clonotype: Mismatch with germline at one junction end may stem from a read error. The V call is TRBV19, the J call TRBJ2-7; maybe TRBD2 (5 bases). Germline values: CDR1 LNHDA, CDR2 SQIVND (reference sequence). This CDR3 has 15 amino acids. CDR3 sequence reads: CASSYGADRPSERYF. The DNA for the CDR3 is TGTGCCAGTAGCTATGGAGCGGATCGGCCGAGTGAGCGGTACTTC.

This clonotype showed up many times. This sequence joins TRBV7-9 and TRBJ1-6; D remains ambiguous. This CDR3 comprises 14 residues. CDR1 and CDR2 from the germline V gene are SEHNR and FQNEAQ (reference sequence). V lost 6 bases and J 0 bases, leaving 6 bases between the germline ends. The CDR3 region has the DNA TGTGCCAGCAGGTTAAGCTCCTATAATTCACCCCTCCACTTT. As protein: CASRLSSYNSPLHF.

V and J are TRBV14 and TRBJ2-7; 8 bases agree with TRBD1. The junction had 5 bases not matched to a gene; V was cut back by 2 bases and J by 5 bases. Germline CDR1 reads SGHDN; CDR2 reads FVKESK. The CDR3 length is 14 residues. CDR3 residues: CASSQLGQDNEQYF. The CDR3 nucleotides read TGTGCCAGCAGCCAATTGGGACAGGACAACGAGCAGTACTTC.

This clonotype was counted between two and nine times. CDR3 nucleotides: TGTGCCAGCAGTTGGGGACAAAGCTCCTACGAGCAGTACTTC. The encoded protein is CASSWGQSSYEQYF. J is TRBJ2-7 and V is TRBV7-9; a weak D match, TRBD1 (6 bases). Germline V gene sequence: CDR1 SEHNR, CDR2 FQNEAQ (reference sequence). Deletions cut 6 bases from V and 0 bases from J, with 12 bases between. This CDR3 has 14 residues. The full variable domain, its missing parts supplied by reference TRBV7-9 and TRBJ2-7, is DTGVSQNPRHKITKRGQNVTFRCDPISEHNRLYWYRQTLGQGPEFLTYFQNEAQLEKSRLLSDRFSAERPKGSFSTLEIQRTEQGDSAMYLCASSWGQSSYEQYFGPGTRLTVT.